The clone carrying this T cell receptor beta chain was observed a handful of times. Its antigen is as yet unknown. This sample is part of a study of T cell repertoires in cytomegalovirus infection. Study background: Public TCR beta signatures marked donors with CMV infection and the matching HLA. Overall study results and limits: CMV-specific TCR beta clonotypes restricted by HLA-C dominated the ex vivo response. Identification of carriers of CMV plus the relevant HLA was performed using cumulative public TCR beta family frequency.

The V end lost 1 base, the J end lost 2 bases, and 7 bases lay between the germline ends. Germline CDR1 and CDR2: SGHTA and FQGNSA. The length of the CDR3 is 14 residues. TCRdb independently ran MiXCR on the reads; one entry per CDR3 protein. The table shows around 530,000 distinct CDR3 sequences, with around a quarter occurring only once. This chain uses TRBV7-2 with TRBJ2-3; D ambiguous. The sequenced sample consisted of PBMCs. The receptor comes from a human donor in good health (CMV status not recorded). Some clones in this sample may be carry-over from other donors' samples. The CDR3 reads CASSLEVVTDTQYF. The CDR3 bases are TGTGCCAGCAGCTTAGAAGTCGTCACAGATACGCAGTATTTT.